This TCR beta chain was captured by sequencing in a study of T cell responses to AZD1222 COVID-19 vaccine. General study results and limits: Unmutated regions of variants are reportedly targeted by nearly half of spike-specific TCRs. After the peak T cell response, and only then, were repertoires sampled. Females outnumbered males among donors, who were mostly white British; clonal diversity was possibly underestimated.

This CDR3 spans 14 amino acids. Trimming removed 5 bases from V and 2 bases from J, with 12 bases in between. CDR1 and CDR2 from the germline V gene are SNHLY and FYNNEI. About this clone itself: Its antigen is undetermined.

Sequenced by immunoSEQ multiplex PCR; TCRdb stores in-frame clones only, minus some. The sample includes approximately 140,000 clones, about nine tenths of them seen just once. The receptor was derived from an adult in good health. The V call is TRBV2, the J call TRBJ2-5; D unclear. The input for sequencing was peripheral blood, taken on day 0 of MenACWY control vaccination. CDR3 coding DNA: TGTGCCAGCAGTCCCAGATCGGAGCAAGAGACCCAGTACTTC. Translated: CASSPRSEQETQYF.